This T cell receptor beta chain was recorded in a study of blood T cell repertoires in COVID-19. There are many counts of this clone. Some clones are missing from TCRdb's copy, which holds only in-frame ones; the method was immunoSEQ multiplex PCR. Seen here are a few hundred thousand clones, roughly 84% observed once, and the top ten hold more than 9%. The V end was cut by 1 base, the J end by 9 bases, with 16 bases between. The CDR3 is 15 amino acids. Per germline, CDR1 SGHTA and CDR2 FQGTGA. Material: peripheral blood. The chain links TRBV7-3 to TRBJ2-1, with TRBD2 as a possible D gene (6 bases). The sequence derives from a man aged 50 or older with active or convalescent COVID-19. In DNA form, the CDR3 reads TGTGCCAGCAGCTTAAGGGCGGGACCCTCGGGTGAGCAGTTCTTC. Translating it yields CASSLRAGPSGEQFF.